This T cell receptor (beta chain) appears in the sequencing data of a study of cytomegalovirus exposure and HLA in healthy donors. General observations from the study: HLA alleles were associated with fewer than 20,000 TCR beta sequences in a later analysis at 0.05 false discovery rate.

About this clone itself: Its specificity is unknown.

The PCR employed 60 Vbeta primers together with 13 Jbeta primers. Assay: immunoSEQ multiplex PCR; the TCRdb copy retains only in-frame clones and omits some. The repertoire holds about 160,000 clones, with roughly 82% as singletons. The germline gives CDR1 KGHSH, CDR2 LQKENI. V shed 6 bases, J shed 0 bases, and the junction held 6 bases outside the gene matches. The CDR3 sequence is 15 residues long. The TCR originated in a man in his forties or fifties in good health and CMV-seropositive. The specimen sequenced was PBMCs. J is TRBJ1-1 and V is TRBV18; the match to TRBD1 covers 8 bases. CDR3 DNA: TGTGCCAGCTCTCTAAGACAGGGGATGAACACTGAAGCTTTCTTT. It specifies CASSLRQGMNTEAFF.